A single TCR beta chain is shown here with its context. Antigen: not known. TCR beta cDNA libraries included unique molecular identifiers. About 500,000 cDNA molecules were obtained per 1 to 10 million input T cells. A single record per CDR3 protein comes from TCRdb applying MiXCR to the PCR reads. This sample has some 890,000 distinct CDR3 sequences, with roughly 58% found just once. The record originates from a study of post-analysis software for immune sequencing data. Study at large: The cohort encompassed relapsing-remitting, secondary progressive and progressive-relapsing multiple sclerosis disease courses. Regarding the study as a whole: Controls showed lower frequencies than patients for a few TRBV segments, and TRBV5-6, TRBV5-1 and TRBV20-1 were among these. The normalized Chao1 diversity of multiple sclerosis patients was significantly lower than that of controls. F measure grouped same-batch samples tightly together.

CDR1 is SEHNR and CDR2 is FQNEAQ in the germline V gene (reference sequence). The ends were cut back, 5 bases at V and 0 bases at J, with 20 bases in the middle. The CDR3 is 18 residues long. Sequenced: blood. The chain recombines TRBV7-9 with TRBJ2-1; D possibly corresponds to TRBD2 (7 bases). This sequence originates from a girl aged 10 to 17 with multiple sclerosis. The CDR3, as DNA: TGTGCCAGCAGCCCGATACAGCGCGGGGGCCCCTCCTACAATGAGCAGTTCTTC. It is translated as CASSPIQRGGPSYNEQFF. Looking up the rest from reference TRBV7-9 and TRBJ2-1 gives the full variable domain: DTGVSQNPRHKITKRGQNVTFRCDPISEHNRLYWYRQTLGQGPEFLTYFQNEAQLEKSRLLSDRFSAERPKGSFSTLEIQRTEQGDSAMYLCASSPIQRGGPSYNEQFFGPGTRLTVL.